This TCR beta chain was sequenced in a study of shared clonotypes between healthy human individuals (dated by TCRdb to 2020 to 2021). About the investigation overall: A few men and a couple of women, aged 18 to 49 years, made up the cohort. Blood TCR repertoires of about five healthy adults were deeply sequenced to estimate repertoire size and the extent of clonotype sharing between individuals. Leukapheresis yielded between about 0.8 and 8.9 billion PBMCs per donor. Libraries were prepared and TCR repertoires were sequenced by different laboratories using diverse techniques, in order to increase sequencing depth and limit assay-specific biases.

The donors were healthy, HIV-negative adults with no recently reported acute infections or vaccinations. All donors were Caucasian adults living in Nashville, Tennessee, USA. For unsorted samples, about 85 million PBMCs were counted and genomic DNA was extracted with the QIAamp DNA Blood Mini kit. Blood was collected by leukapheresis, and PBMCs were isolated by Ficoll-Histopaque density gradient centrifugation and then cryopreserved in liquid nitrogen vapor phase. General study outcomes and caveats: Pairwise subsampling led to the expectation that sequencing depth would affect the degree of clonotype sharing among donors. Because the study included a small number of donors, the genetic and exposure-history diversity represented was limited. Sampling was restricted to blood, and TCR repertoires in tissue are likely to differ from TCR repertoires in blood.

From the germline V gene, CDR1 is SGHTA and CDR2 is FQGNSA. V is shortened by 5 bases, J by 10 bases, and the region joining them spans 26 bases. Inclusive of the bounding cysteine and phenylalanine, the CDR3 is 16 residues long. Only CDR3 DNA is held: 48 bases, read in frame from base 1. A note on this clone: There is no known antigen for this receptor. Base qualities are missing; no much larger clone stands one base away.

TCR CDR3 regions were amplified from genomic DNA by multiplex PCR using the deep immunoSEQ assay. Extracted genomic DNA from each cell subset was spread evenly across all wells of several immunoSEQ 96-well plates, with each plate serving as a replicate. Each replicate PCR for unsorted PBMC received roughly 300 ng genomic DNA, equal to tens of thousands of T cell genomes. Unsorted PBMC genomic DNA was sequenced across ten immunoSEQ deep assay plates. The purified libraries were quantified using a Qubit 3.0 fluorometer, sized with a Bioanalyzer 2100, and then quantified again using the KAPA Library Quantification kit. A separate single-read 150-cycle Illumina NextSeq 550 flow cell was used to sequence each immunoSEQ 96-well plate. As for the original processing: Because the immunoSEQ output included only junctional sequences and no quality scores, the filtering could not be the same as the filtering used for full-length reads. Sequences were annotated with PyIR, a Python wrapper for IgBLAST v1.9, and V/J genes and CDR3 were assigned using IMGT germline references. Reads were removed for weak V/J assignments (E-value above 1e-6), missing CDR3, stop codons, out-of-frame junctions, or ambiguous translated residues. V3J clonotypes were defined by identical inferred V gene, J gene, and CDR3 amino acid sequence. Percentage overlap between repertoires was computed as shared unique clonotypes divided by the size of the smaller repertoire. RTK rarefaction, the Chao1 estimator, and Recon v2.1 estimates of unobserved clonotypes were used to assess repertoire richness. As stored in TCRdb, this immuneACCESS dataset retains in-frame rearrangements with V and J assigned. A fraction of the clones does not appear; measured against another copy, unresolved V genes explain less than half of the discrepancy, and the remainder lacks a known reason. V and J calls and clone size come straight from that table; D and trimming were deduced from the DNA. In all, the sample holds roughly 95,000 clones, and around half of those were seen once. Over 12% of the sample belongs to the ten largest clones.

The sample consisted of PBMCs. The chain couples TRBV7-2 to TRBJ1-2; a tentative D match to TRBD1 spans 5 bases. This TCR came from a woman in her thirties or forties in good health. Some clones in this sample may be carry-over from other donors' samples. CDR3 reads: CASSQSTPRQGDDYTF. The DNA sequence follows: TGTGCCAGCAGCCAATCTACCCCCAGGCAGGGAGATGACTACACCTTC.